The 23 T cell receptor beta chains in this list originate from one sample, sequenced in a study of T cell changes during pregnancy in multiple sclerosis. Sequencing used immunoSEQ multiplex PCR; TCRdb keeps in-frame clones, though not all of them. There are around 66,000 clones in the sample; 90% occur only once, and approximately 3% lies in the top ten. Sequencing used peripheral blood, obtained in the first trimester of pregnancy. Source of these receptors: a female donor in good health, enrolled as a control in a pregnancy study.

CDR3 loop: CASSKIPGLAGAFGYEQYF. As DNA, the CDR3 is TGTGCCAGCAGCAAAATACCGGGACTAGCGGGGGCTTTTGGCTACGAGCAGTACTTC. J is TRBJ2-7 and V is TRBV11-3, with 14 bases identical to TRBD2. Unmatched junction bases numbered 15, after V lost 5 bases and J lost 3 bases. From germline, CDR1 is SGHNT and CDR2 YENEEA. The CDR3 length is 19 residues.

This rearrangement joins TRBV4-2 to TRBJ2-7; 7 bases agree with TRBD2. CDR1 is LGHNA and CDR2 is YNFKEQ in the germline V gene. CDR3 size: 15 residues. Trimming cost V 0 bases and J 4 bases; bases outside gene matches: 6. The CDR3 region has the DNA TGTGCCAGCAGCCAAGATGGTAGCGGGTATTACGAGCAGTACTTC. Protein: CASSQDGSGYYEQYF.

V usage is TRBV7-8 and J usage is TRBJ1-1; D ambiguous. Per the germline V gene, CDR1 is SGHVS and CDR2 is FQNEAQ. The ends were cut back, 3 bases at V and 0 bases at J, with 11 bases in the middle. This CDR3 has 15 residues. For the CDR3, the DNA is TGTGCCAGCAGCTTGCGACACCTTATGAACACTGAAGCTTTCTTT. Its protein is CASSLRHLMNTEAFF.

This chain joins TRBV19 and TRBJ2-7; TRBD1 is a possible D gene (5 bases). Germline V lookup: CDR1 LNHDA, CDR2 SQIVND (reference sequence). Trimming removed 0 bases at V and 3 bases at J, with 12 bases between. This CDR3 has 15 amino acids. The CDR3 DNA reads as TGTGCCAGTAGTATAGATCGGGTGACAGTCTACGAGCAGTACTTC. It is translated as CASSIDRVTVYEQYF.

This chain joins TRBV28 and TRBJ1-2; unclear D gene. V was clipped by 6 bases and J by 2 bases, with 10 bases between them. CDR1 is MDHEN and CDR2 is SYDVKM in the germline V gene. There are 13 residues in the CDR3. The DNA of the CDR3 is TGTGCCAGCAGGTCGACCGGGAACTATGGCTACACCTTC. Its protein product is CASRSTGNYGYTF.

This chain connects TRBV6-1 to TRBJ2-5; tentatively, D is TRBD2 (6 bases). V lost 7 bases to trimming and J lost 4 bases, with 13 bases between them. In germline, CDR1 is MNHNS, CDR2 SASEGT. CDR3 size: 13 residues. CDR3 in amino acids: CASMRGLGETQYF. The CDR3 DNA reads TGTGCCAGCATGCGGGGACTCGGAGAGACCCAGTACTTC.

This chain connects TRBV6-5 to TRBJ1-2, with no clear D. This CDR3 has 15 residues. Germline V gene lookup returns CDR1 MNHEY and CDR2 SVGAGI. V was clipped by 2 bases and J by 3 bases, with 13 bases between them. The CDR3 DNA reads TGTGCCAGCAGTTACGGATCAGCGCCCCACTATGGCTACACCTTC. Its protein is CASSYGSAPHYGYTF.

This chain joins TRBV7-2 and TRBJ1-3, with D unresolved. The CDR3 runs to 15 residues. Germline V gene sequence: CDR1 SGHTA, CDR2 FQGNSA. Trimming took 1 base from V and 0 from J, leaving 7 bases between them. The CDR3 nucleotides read TGTGCCAGCAGCTTAGATGTGAGCTCTGGAAACACCATATATTTT. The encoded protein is CASSLDVSSGNTIYF. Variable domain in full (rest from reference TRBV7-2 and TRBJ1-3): GAGVSQSPSNKVTEKGKDVELRCDPISGHTALYWYRQSLGQGLEFLIYFQGNSAPDKSGLPSDRFSAERTGGSVSTLTIQRTQQEDSAVYLCASSLDVSSGNTIYFGEGSWLTVV.

CDR3: CASSQDSEYSPPSGNTIYF. The CDR3 coding sequence is TGTGCCAGCAGCCAAGATTCGGAGTATTCTCCTCCCTCTGGAAACACCATATATTTT. The chain links TRBV4-2 to TRBJ1-3; D is undetermined. V shed 0 bases and J shed 0 bases, with 18 bases lying between them. This CDR3 has 19 amino acids. CDR1 is LGHNA and CDR2 is YNFKEQ in the germline V gene.

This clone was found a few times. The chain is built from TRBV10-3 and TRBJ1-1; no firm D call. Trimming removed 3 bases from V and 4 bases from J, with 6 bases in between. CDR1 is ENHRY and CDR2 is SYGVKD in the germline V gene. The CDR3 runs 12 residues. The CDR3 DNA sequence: TGTGCCATCAGTGACGGGGTCACTGAAGCTTTCTTT. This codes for CAISDGVTEAFF.

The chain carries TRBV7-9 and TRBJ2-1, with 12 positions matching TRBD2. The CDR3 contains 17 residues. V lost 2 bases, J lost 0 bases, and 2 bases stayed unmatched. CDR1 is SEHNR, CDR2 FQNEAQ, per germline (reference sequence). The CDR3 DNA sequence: TGTGCCAGCAGCTTACTAGCGGGGGGGCTCTCCTACAATGAGCAGTTCTTC. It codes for CASSLLAGGLSYNEQFF.

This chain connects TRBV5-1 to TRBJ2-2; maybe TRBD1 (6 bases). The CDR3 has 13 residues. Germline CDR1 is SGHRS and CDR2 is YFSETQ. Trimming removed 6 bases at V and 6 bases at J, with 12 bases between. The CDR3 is CASNDAGAGELFF. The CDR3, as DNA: TGCGCCAGCAATGACGCAGGGGCCGGGGAGCTGTTTTTT.

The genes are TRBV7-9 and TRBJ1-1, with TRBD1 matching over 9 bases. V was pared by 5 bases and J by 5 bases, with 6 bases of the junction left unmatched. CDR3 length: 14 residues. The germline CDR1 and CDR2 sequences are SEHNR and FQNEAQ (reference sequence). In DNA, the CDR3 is TGTGCCAGCAGCACGGGACAGGGAAAGACTGAAGCTTTCTTT. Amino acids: CASSTGQGKTEAFF. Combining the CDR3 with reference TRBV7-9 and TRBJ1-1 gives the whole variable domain DTGVSQNPRHKITKRGQNVTFRCDPISEHNRLYWYRQTLGQGPEFLTYFQNEAQLEKSRLLSDRFSAERPKGSFSTLEIQRTEQGDSAMYLCASSTGQGKTEAFFGQGTRLTVV.

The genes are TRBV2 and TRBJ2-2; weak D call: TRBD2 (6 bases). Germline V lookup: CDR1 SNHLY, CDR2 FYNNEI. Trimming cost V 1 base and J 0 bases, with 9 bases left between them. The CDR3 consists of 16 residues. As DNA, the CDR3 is TGTGCCAGCAGTGAAGGAGGCGGGGCGAACACCGGGGAGCTGTTTTTT. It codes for CASSEGGGANTGELFF.

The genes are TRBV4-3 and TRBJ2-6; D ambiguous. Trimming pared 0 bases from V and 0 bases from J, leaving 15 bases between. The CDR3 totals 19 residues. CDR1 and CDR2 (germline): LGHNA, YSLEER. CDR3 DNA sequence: TGCGCCAGCAGCCAAGATGCACAGATTGGATACTCTGGGGCCAACGTCCTGACTTTC. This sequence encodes CASSQDAQIGYSGANVLTF.

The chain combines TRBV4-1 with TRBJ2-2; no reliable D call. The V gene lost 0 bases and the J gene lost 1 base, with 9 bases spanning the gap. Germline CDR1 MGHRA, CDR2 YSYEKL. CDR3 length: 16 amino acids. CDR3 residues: CASSQDVQQNTGELFF. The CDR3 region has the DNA TGCGCCAGCAGCCAAGACGTCCAACAGAACACCGGGGAGCTGTTTTTT.

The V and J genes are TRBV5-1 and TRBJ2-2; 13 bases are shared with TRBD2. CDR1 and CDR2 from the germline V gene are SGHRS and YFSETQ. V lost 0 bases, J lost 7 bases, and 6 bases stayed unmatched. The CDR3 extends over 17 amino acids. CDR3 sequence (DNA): TGCGCCAGCAGCTTGGGACTAGCGGGAGGTTTGAACGGGGAGCTGTTTTTT. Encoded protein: CASSLGLAGGLNGELFF. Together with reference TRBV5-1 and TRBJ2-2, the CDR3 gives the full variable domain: KAGVTQTPRYLIKTRGQQVTLSCSPISGHRSVSWYQQTPGQGLQFLFEYFSETQRNKGNFPGRFSGRQFSNSRSEMNVSTLELGDSALYLCASSLGLAGGLNGELFFGEGSRLTVL.

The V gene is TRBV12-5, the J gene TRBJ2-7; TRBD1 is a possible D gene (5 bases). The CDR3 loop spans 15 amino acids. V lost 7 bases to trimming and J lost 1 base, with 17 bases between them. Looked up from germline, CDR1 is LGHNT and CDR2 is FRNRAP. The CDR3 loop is CASALGQVGSYEQYF. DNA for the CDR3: TGTGCTAGTGCCCTGGGGCAGGTGGGATCCTACGAGCAGTACTTC.

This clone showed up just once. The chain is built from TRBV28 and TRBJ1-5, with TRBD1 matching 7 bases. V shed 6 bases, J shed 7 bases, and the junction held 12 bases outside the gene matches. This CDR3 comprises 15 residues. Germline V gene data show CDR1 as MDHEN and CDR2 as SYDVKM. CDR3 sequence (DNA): TGTGCCAGCAGACCCCACAGGGGCGGGGGGCAGCCCCAGCATTTT. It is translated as CASRPHRGGGQPQHF.

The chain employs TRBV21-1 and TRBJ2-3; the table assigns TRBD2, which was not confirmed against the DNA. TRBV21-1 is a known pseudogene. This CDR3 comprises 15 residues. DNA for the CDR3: TGTGCCAGCACCAAGGGGGGGGAGAGTAGAGATACGCAGTATTTT. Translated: CASTKGGESRDTQYF.

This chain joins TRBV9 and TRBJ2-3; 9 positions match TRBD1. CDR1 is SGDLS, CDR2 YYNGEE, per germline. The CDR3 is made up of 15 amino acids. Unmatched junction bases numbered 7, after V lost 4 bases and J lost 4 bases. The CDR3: CASSQTTGGADTQYF. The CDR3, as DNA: TGTGCCAGCAGCCAAACGACAGGGGGAGCAGATACGCAGTATTTT.

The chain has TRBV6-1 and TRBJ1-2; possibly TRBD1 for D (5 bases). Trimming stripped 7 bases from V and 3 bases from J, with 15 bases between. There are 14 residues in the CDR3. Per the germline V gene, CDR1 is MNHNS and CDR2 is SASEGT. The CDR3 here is CASNPTANYYGYTF. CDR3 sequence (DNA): TGTGCCAGCAACCCGACAGCCAACTACTATGGCTACACCTTC.

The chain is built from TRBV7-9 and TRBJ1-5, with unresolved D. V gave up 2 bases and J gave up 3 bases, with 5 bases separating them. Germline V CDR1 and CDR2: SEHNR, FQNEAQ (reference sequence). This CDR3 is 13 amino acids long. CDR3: CASSLSVNQPQHF. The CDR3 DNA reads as TGTGCCAGCAGCTTATCGGTCAATCAGCCCCAGCATTTT.